These 15 T cell receptor beta chains were sequenced from one sample in a study of shared clonotypes between healthy human individuals. The protocol was immunoSEQ multiplex PCR, while the TCRdb copy is restricted to in-frame clones and leaves out a portion. The data contain 1,500,000 or so clones, less than 99% of them singletons. Sequenced input: naive CD4+ T cells sorted from blood. Subset in this sample: CD45RA+ positively selected. These receptors originate from a man aged 25-45 years in good health.

The CDR3 is CASSPLWTNEKLFF. CDR3 nucleotide sequence: TGTGCCAGCAGCCCTTTGTGGACTAATGAAAAACTGTTTTTT. This chain joins TRBV7-9 and TRBJ1-4; D call uncertain. The CDR3 totals 14 residues. Between the trimmed V and J ends, which lost 5 bases and 2 bases, there was a span of 9 bases. From germline, CDR1 is SEHNR and CDR2 FQNEAQ (reference sequence).

This clone was observed once. The gene calls are TRBV6-1 and TRBJ2-7; possibly TRBD1 for D (5 bases). Germline V gives CDR1 MNHNS, CDR2 SASEGT. The length of the CDR3 is 14 residues. V was cut by 1 base and J by 0 bases, with 7 bases left in between. CDR3 protein: CASSEGQFSYEQYF. The DNA of the CDR3 is TGTGCCAGCAGTGAAGGACAGTTCTCCTACGAGCAGTACTTC.

This chain uses TRBV6-1 with TRBJ2-3; 10 bases map to TRBD2. The CDR3 is 19 amino acids. Looked up from germline, CDR1 is MNHNS and CDR2 is SASEGT. The V segment lost 4 bases and the J segment 6 bases; nucleotides outside the gene matches: 19. The CDR3 loop is CASSALASGSHWVPDTQYF. In DNA form, the CDR3 reads TGTGCCAGCAGTGCTTTAGCTAGCGGGAGTCACTGGGTTCCGGATACGCAGTATTTT.

In the case of this clone: Distinct nucleotide sequences in the sample also encode this CDR3. The rearrangement links TRBV29-1 to TRBJ2-5, with 8 bases matching TRBD1. CDR3 size: 12 residues. Looked up from germline, CDR1 is SQVTM and CDR2 is ANQGSEA. V dropped 4 bases and J dropped 5; count of bases not matched to a gene: 3. CDR3 in amino acids: CSVGQGAETQYF. In DNA, the CDR3 is TGCAGCGTTGGTCAGGGGGCTGAGACCCAGTACTTC.

The chain joins TRBV15 to TRBJ1-2, with D uncertain. Germline-derived CDR1 and CDR2 are LNHNV and YYDKDF (reference sequence). V dropped 4 bases and J dropped 3 bases, with 12 bases sitting between them. The CDR3 extends over 14 amino acids. The CDR3 region has the DNA TGTGCCACCAGCACTCCAGGAAAGTACTATGGCTACACCTTC. Amino acid sequence: CATSTPGKYYGYTF.

This chain links TRBV7-9 with TRBJ1-3; no clear D gene. V shed 2 bases and J shed 7 bases, with 18 bases lying between them. This CDR3 has 16 residues. The germline CDR1 and CDR2 sequences are SEHNR and FQNEAQ (reference sequence). The CDR3 loop reads CASSLFPSFGGNTIYF. The DNA for the CDR3 is TGTGCCAGCAGCTTATTCCCTTCCTTCGGCGGTAACACCATATATTTT.

The V call is TRBV28, the J call TRBJ2-3; a possible D gene is TRBD1 (6 bases). Germline lookup yields CDR1 MDHEN and CDR2 SYDVKM. V dropped 7 bases and J dropped 5 bases, with 22 bases sitting between them. The CDR3 has 16 amino acids. The CDR3 loop reads CASTREGTRQGDTQYF. The CDR3 DNA follows: TGTGCCAGCACAAGAGAAGGGACACGGCAAGGAGATACGCAGTATTTT.

The gene calls are TRBV5-1 and TRBJ2-7; 7 positions agree with TRBD2. The CDR3 has 15 amino acids. CDR1 is SGHRS and CDR2 is YFSETQ in the germline V gene. V lost 0 bases, J lost 7 bases, and 10 bases stayed unmatched. This CDR3 is CASSLEGTGTNEQYF. CDR3 nucleotides: TGCGCCAGCAGCTTGGAAGGTACGGGGACTAATGAGCAGTACTTC.

As for this clone: An end of the junction does not agree with germline; a read error may underlie this. The chain carries TRBV7-2 and TRBJ2-1, with 10 bases matching TRBD1. The CDR3 has 15 residues. The V gene's germline CDR1 is SGHTA and CDR2 FQGNSA. CDR3 amino acids: CASSLWSGSTGTGVF. The CDR3 bases are TGTGCCAGCAGCTTATGGTCGGGGTCAACCGGGACAGGGGTCTTC.

This chain links TRBV5-1 with TRBJ2-7; D ambiguous. The V gene's germline CDR1 is SGHRS and CDR2 YFSETQ. CDR3 length: 13 amino acids. V was cut by 4 bases and J by 6 bases, with 14 bases left in between. The DNA for the CDR3 is TGCGCCAGCAGCCCTTCCAGCCCATCCGAGCAGTACTTC. Translated, it gives CASSPSSPSEQYF.

This clone was recorded once. The chain links TRBV19 to TRBJ2-4; 7 nucleotides match TRBD1. V was clipped by 4 bases and J by 11 bases; unmatched bases: 11. This CDR3 is built from 14 residues. CDR1 and CDR2 from the germline V gene are LNHDA and SQIVND (reference sequence). In DNA, the CDR3 is TGTGCCAGTAGTACTGGGGACAGACTACATTTTCAGTACTTC. Its translation is CASSTGDRLHFQYF.

On this clone: The identical CDR3 is also encoded by other nucleotide sequences in the sample. The chain joins TRBV5-1 to TRBJ2-1; tentatively, D is TRBD1 (6 bases). V was shortened by 1 base and J by 8 bases, with 10 bases between the two germline ends. The CDR3 length is 13 residues. Germline loops: CDR1 SGHRS, CDR2 YFSETQ. The CDR3, as DNA: TGCGCCAGCAGCTTGACCTCAGGGGATGAGCAGTTCTTC. Protein product: CASSLTSGDEQFF.

The CDR3 DNA reads as TGCAGTGCTAACAAGTTCGGCTACACCTTC. It translates to CSANKFGYTF. The V and J genes are TRBV20-1 and TRBJ1-2; the D is unclear. The CDR3 is made up of 10 amino acids. V was pared by 4 bases and J by 8 bases, with 8 bases between. The germline CDR1 and CDR2 sequences are DFQATT and SNEGSKA (reference sequence).

CDR3 bases: TGCGCCAGCAGCCAAGAAGGGGGACAGAGCTACGAGCAGTACTTC. Its protein is CASSQEGGQSYEQYF. This rearrangement joins TRBV4-3 to TRBJ2-7, with 7 bases lining up with TRBD1. Losses at the gene ends were 0 bases for V and 3 bases for J; bases not matched to a gene: 5. The CDR3 is 15 amino acids. CDR1 LGHNA and CDR2 YSLEER come from the germline V gene.

This clone was seen once. The V and J genes are TRBV5-1 and TRBJ1-1, with 8 positions matching TRBD1. Trimming cost V 3 bases and J 1 base; bases outside gene matches: 11. This CDR3 spans 17 amino acids. The germline CDR1 and CDR2 sequences are SGHRS and YFSETQ. This CDR3 is CASSYGPYRGKNTEAFF. In DNA, the CDR3 is TGCGCCAGCAGCTACGGACCCTACAGGGGGAAGAACACTGAAGCTTTCTTT.